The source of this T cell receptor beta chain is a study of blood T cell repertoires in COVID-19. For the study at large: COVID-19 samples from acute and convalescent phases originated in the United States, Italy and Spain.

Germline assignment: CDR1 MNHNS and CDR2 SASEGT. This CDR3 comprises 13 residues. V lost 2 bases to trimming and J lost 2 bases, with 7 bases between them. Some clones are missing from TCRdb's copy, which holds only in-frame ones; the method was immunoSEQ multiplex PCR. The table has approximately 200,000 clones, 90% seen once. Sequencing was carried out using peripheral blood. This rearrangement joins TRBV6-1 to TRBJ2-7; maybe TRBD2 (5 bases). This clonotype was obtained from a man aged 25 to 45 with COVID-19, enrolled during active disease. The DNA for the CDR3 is TGTGCCAGCAGTGAATGGGGAGCCTACGAGCAGTACTTC. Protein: CASSEWGAYEQYF.